Listed below are T cell receptor beta chains from one sample, sequenced in a study of identical twins. MiXCR was run by TCRdb on the 5' RACE reads, yielding one entry per CDR3 protein. The sample has 510,000 or so distinct CDR3 sequences; around 15% are singletons. A further study also used this sample, focusing on yellow fever vaccine responses in identical twins.

What was sequenced was CD4+ T cells sorted from blood. The receptors stem from a woman younger than 30 in good health. Both conserved end residues are part of each CDR3. D genes are given only for firm matches. Expanded clones get a size class; other rows say once, few or many, or leave the size out.

v_call	d_call	j_call	clone_size	cdr3_nt	cdr3_aa
TRBV20-1	TRBD2	TRBJ2-3	few	TGCAGTGTTTACCAGAGCGGGGGCACAGATACGCAGTATTTT	CSVYQSGGTDTQYF
TRBV27	.	TRBJ2-7	few	TGTGCCAGCAGTCAACAGGGTATGGTGCAGTACTTC	CASSQQGMVQYF
TRBV29-1	.	TRBJ1-2	few	TGCAGCGTTGAATTGGGGCAGAACTATGGCTACACCTTC	CSVELGQNYGYTF
TRBV5-1	.	TRBJ2-2	.	TGCGCCAGCAGCTTAGGAGGTCACACCGGGGAGCTGTTTTTT	CASSLGGHTGELFF
TRBV20-1	.	TRBJ1-1	.	TGCAGTGCTGGGGTCGGGGGCGGATGGAACACTGAAGCTTTCTTT	CSAGVGGGWNTEAFF
TRBV10-3	.	TRBJ1-1	many	TGTGCCATCAGTCCCAACCGGGACACTGAAGCTTTCTTT	CAISPNRDTEAFF
TRBV12-3/TRBV12-4	TRBD1	TRBJ2-5	few	TGTGCCAGCAGGCGATCCGGGACAGGGGCTAGGGAGACCCAGTACTTC	CASRRSGTGARETQYF
TRBV29-1	.	TRBJ1-5	.	TGCAGCGTTGCCGCGGGGGTTGGACAGCCCCAGCATTTT	CSVAAGVGQPQHF
TRBV4-1	.	TRBJ2-1	.	TGCGCCAGCAGCCCCAGGGTGGAGTACAATGAGCAGTTCTTC	CASSPRVEYNEQFF
TRBV19	TRBD2	TRBJ2-1	few	TGTGCCAGTCGACTAGCGGGAGTTTTCTACAATGAGCAGTTCTTC	CASRLAGVFYNEQFF
TRBV7-6	TRBD2	TRBJ2-2	.	TGTGCCAGCACTCCCTACCCAGCGGGGACCGTGAACACCGGGGAGCTGTTTTTT	CASTPYPAGTVNTGELFF
TRBV20-1	TRBD1	TRBJ1-1	few	TGCAGTGCTCGACAGGGGGTGAACACTGAAGCTTTCTTT	CSARQGVNTEAFF
TRBV11-2	TRBD1	TRBJ1-1	few	TGTGCCAGCAGCTACCCGAGGGGGGGACAGGGGATCACTGAAGCTTTCTTT	CASSYPRGGQGITEAFF
TRBV13	TRBD2	TRBJ2-7	few	TGTGCCAGCAGCTCCTCGAGCGGGAGACGGTACGAGCAGTACTTC	CASSSSSGRRYEQYF
TRBV10-3	.	TRBJ2-1	few	TGTGCCATCAGCGGGCAACACCCTGCTTTGTTCTTC	CAISGQHPALFF
TRBV20-1	TRBD2	TRBJ2-5	.	TGCAGTGCTAGAGAACCTCTAGCGGAAGAGACCCAGTACTTC	CSAREPLAEETQYF
TRBV20-1	.	TRBJ2-1	.	TGCAGTGCTAGAGACGGAAATGAGCAGTTCTTC	CSARDGNEQFF
TRBV11-2	.	TRBJ1-3	few	TGTGCCAGCAGCTCTATCAGGGGCTACTCTGGAAACACCATATATTTT	CASSSIRGYSGNTIYF
TRBV15	.	TRBJ2-1	few	TGTGCCACCAGCAGAGATCAGAGCAATGAGCAGTTCTTC	CATSRDQSNEQFF
TRBV6-1	TRBD1	TRBJ2-3	few	TGTGCCAGCAGTCGACAGGGGTCAGGCACAGATACGCAGTATTTT	CASSRQGSGTDTQYF